Below are 12 T cell receptor beta chains sequenced from a single sample in a study of regulatory T cells in long-lasting Graves disease. Both iRepertoire HTBI primers and Arm-PCR of CDR3 regions were used to build the TCR beta libraries. TCRdb re-called the multiplex PCR reads with MiXCR, one entry per CDR3 protein. There are roughly 610,000 distinct CDR3 sequences in the sample; around 15% occur only once, and 12% lies in the top ten. The time point was: newly diagnosed GD, antithyroid drugs for less than 3 months. With RNA extracted from PBMCs as input, the TCR library was made. This sample was shared with a second study, whose subject was T cells in Graves' hyperthyroidism and ophthalmopathy.

The sample was peripheral blood mononuclear cells (PBMCs), taken at new diagnosis, from a patient treated with antithyroid drugs. The receptors come from a man between 18 and 35 years old with Graves disease.

The rearrangement uses TRBV5-1 and TRBJ2-5, with 16 bases matching TRBD2. Trimming cost V 4 bases and J 5 bases; bases outside gene matches: 8. The CDR3 has 17 amino acids. CDR1 is SGHRS and CDR2 is YFSETQ in the germline V gene. This CDR3 is CASSGTSGRAKSETQYF. CDR3 in DNA: TGCGCCAGCAGCGGGACTAGCGGGAGGGCAAAATCGGAGACCCAGTACTTC.

The chain is built from TRBV5-5 and TRBJ2-4; 8 positions agree with TRBD1. The CDR3 contains 15 residues. J gave up 6 bases and V 1 base, and 6 bases lay outside the gene matches. The V gene's germline CDR1 is SGHKS and CDR2 YYEKEE (reference sequence). CDR3 loop: CASSLSQGARNIQYF. Here the CDR3 DNA reads TGTGCCAGCAGCTTGAGCCAGGGGGCTAGAAACATTCAGTACTTC.

This clonotype was observed a handful of times. This rearrangement joins TRBV27 to TRBJ1-2, with TRBD1 as a possible D gene (5 bases). V was cut by 2 bases and J by 7 bases, with 17 bases left in between. This CDR3 is built from 15 residues. Germline loops: CDR1 MNHEY, CDR2 SMNVEV (reference sequence). The CDR3 region is CASSLNQGRSLGYTF. The CDR3 coding sequence is TGTGCCAGCAGTTTAAACCAGGGACGCTCTCTTGGCTACACCTTC.

The CDR3 sequence is CATRDRGIGTDTQYF. CDR3 bases: TGTGCCACAAGGGACAGGGGGATAGGCACAGATACGCAGTATTTT. The chain couples TRBV19 to TRBJ2-3; TRBD1 matches 11 bases. Germline CDR1 is LNHDA and CDR2 is SQIVND (reference sequence). The CDR3 is 15 amino acids. The trim removed 10 bases at V and 1 base at J, leaving 7 bases unmatched. The full variable domain, completed using reference TRBV19 and TRBJ2-3, is DGGITQSPKYLFRKEGQNVTLSCEQNLNHDAMYWYRQDPGQGLRLIYYSQIVNDFQKGDIAEGYSVSREKKESFPLTVTSAQKNPTAFYLCATRDRGIGTDTQYFGPGTRLTVL.

There are many counts of this clonotype. CDR3 nucleotide sequence: TGTGCCAGCGGGACAGCCGAGCAGTACTTC. It encodes CASGTAEQYF. J is TRBJ2-7 and V is TRBV3-1, with 7 bases aligning to TRBD1. The length of the CDR3 is 10 residues. Germline V gene data show CDR1 as LGHDT and CDR2 as YNNKEL (reference sequence). The trim removed 8 bases at V and 6 bases at J, leaving 1 base unmatched.

There are many counts of this clonotype. The chain is built from TRBV12-5 and TRBJ1-1; maybe TRBD1 (5 bases). Germline values: CDR1 LGHNT, CDR2 FRNRAP. This CDR3 is 12 amino acids long. Trimming pared 5 bases from V and 7 bases from J, leaving 11 bases between. CDR3 DNA sequence: TGTGCTAGTGGTCTCGGGGGGGGTGAAGCTTTCTTT. Encoded protein: CASGLGGGEAFF.

This clonotype has a handful of counts. The chain links TRBV12-3 or TRBV12-4 to TRBJ1-2; 7 bases are shared with TRBD1. The CDR3 is 16 amino acids. Trimming cost V 1 base and J 0 bases; bases outside gene matches: 5. This CDR3 reads CASSLGDRVANYGYTF. CDR3 in DNA: TGTGCCAGCAGTTTAGGCGACAGGGTAGCTAACTATGGCTACACCTTC.

This clonotype was recorded many times. This chain connects TRBV6-1 to TRBJ2-7; D is ambiguous. The CDR3 consists of 15 residues. CDR1 and CDR2 (germline): MNHNS, SASEGT. V was shortened by 0 bases and J by 2 bases, with 11 bases between the two germline ends. CDR3 sequence (DNA): TGTGCCAGCAGTGAAGCACCACTGGCTGCCTACGAGCAGTACTTC. Amino acids: CASSEAPLAAYEQYF.

This clonotype was seen only a few times. J is TRBJ1-2 and V is TRBV5-5, with TRBD1 matching 7 bases. CDR3 length equals 14 residues. V gave up 2 bases and J gave up 5 bases; unmatched junction bases: 6. Per the germline V gene, CDR1 is SGHKS and CDR2 is YYEKEE (reference sequence). In DNA form, the CDR3 reads TGTGCCAGCAGCTTCGGGCAGGGGGGTTATGGCTACACCTTC. Protein product: CASSFGQGGYGYTF. Using reference TRBV5-5 and TRBJ1-2 for the parts outside the CDR3, the full variable domain is DAGVTQSPTHLIKTRGQQVTLRCSPISGHKSVSWYQQVLGQGPQFIFQYYEKEERGRGNFPDRFSARQFPNYSSELNVNALLLGDSALYLCASSFGQGGYGYTFGSGTRLTVV.

Notes on this clonotype: A far larger clone differs by one base, so this is likely a read error. The V gene is TRBV5-1, the J gene TRBJ2-1, with D possibly being TRBD2 (5 bases). Trimming removed 0 bases from V and 13 bases from J, with 20 bases in between. Germline V CDR1 and CDR2: SGHRS, YFSETQ. This CDR3 comprises 15 residues. The CDR3 here is CASSLELGSPETQFF. The CDR3 bases are TGCGCCAGCAGCTTGGAACTAGGGAGTCCGGAGACCCAGTTCTTC.

There are a few counts of this clonotype. In DNA, the CDR3 is TGTGCCAGCAGCTTGTCGGGAGCGGAGACTGAAGCTTTCTTT. It specifies CASSLSGAETEAFF. V gene TRBV7-9 combines with J gene TRBJ1-1; D ambiguous. The CDR3 has 14 amino acids. The germline gives CDR1 SEHNR, CDR2 FQNEAQ (reference sequence). Trimming shortened V by 3 bases and J by 5 bases, and 13 bases separated the two germline ends. The variable domain in full, completed from reference TRBV7-9 and TRBJ1-1, reads DTGVSQNPRHKITKRGQNVTFRCDPISEHNRLYWYRQTLGQGPEFLTYFQNEAQLEKSRLLSDRFSAERPKGSFSTLEIQRTEQGDSAMYLCASSLSGAETEAFFGQGTRLTVV.

This chain connects TRBV15 to TRBJ1-5; D might be TRBD1 (5 bases). The CDR3 covers 16 residues. The V end lost 2 bases, the J end lost 4 bases, and 15 bases lay between the germline ends. CDR1 LNHNV and CDR2 YYDKDF come from the germline V gene (reference sequence). In nucleotides, the CDR3 is TGTGCCACCAGCAGACCTGGGGACGGATCAAATCAGCCCCAGCATTTT. Encoded protein: CATSRPGDGSNQPQHF.